Shown below are 6 T cell receptor beta chains from a single sample sequenced in a study of T cell repertoires in cytomegalovirus infection. Their antigens are not known. Via MiXCR, TCRdb re-called the reads, giving one row per CDR3 protein. The profile shows fewer than 150,000 distinct CDR3 sequences, 30% to 35% of them singletons. The sequenced sample was CD8+ T cells from cultured PBMCs, obtained from culture after CMV antigen stimulation. The receptors stem from a human donor in good health (CMV status not recorded). Some clones in this sample may be carry-over from other donors' samples.

V gene TRBV7-8 combines with J gene TRBJ2-3; possibly TRBD1 for D (6 bases). The CDR3 is 13 amino acids. Trimming removed 2 bases from V and 4 bases from J, with 7 bases in between. The germline V gene encodes CDR1 SGHVS and CDR2 FQNEAQ. The CDR3 DNA follows: TGTGCCAGCAGCTTACCAGGGGCAGATACGCAGTATTTT. Its translation is CASSLPGADTQYF.

The table lists this clonotype with many counts. The chain couples TRBV25-1 to TRBJ2-2, with a possible D match to TRBD1 (7 bases). The V gene lost 5 bases and the J gene lost 5 bases, with 15 bases spanning the gap. Germline V gene data show CDR1 as MGHDK and CDR2 as SYGVNS. The length of the CDR3 is 15 residues. The CDR3 loop reads CASSPTGAGTGELFF. The CDR3 DNA reads as TGTGCCAGCAGTCCAACAGGGGCGGGGACCGGGGAGCTGTTTTTT.

This sequence joins TRBV20-1 and TRBJ2-7; D perhaps matches TRBD2 (5 bases). Germline CDR1 DFQATT, CDR2 SNEGSKA (reference sequence). The CDR3 runs to 13 residues. Trimming pared 4 bases from V and 5 bases from J, leaving 15 bases between. As DNA, the CDR3 is TGCAGTGCTACAACGGGGATTGGGCACGAGCAGTACTTC. Its translation is CSATTGIGHEQYF.

This clonotype was counted between two and nine times. The chain recombines TRBV11-2 with TRBJ1-4; D unresolved. CDR3 length equals 13 residues. The V end lost 5 bases, the J end lost 10 bases, and 14 bases lay between the germline ends. Germline V gives CDR1 SGHAT, CDR2 FQNNGV. This chain's CDR3 is CASSANSEGKLFF. The DNA for the CDR3 is TGTGCCAGCAGCGCGAACAGCGAAGGAAAACTGTTTTTT.

The chain employs TRBV11-2 and TRBJ1-1; the D is unclear. The V gene's germline CDR1 is SGHAT and CDR2 FQNNGV. Trimming removed 5 bases at V and 1 base at J, with 26 bases between. The CDR3 runs 19 residues. The CDR3 spells CASSKYPERDGLSNTEAFF. CDR3 sequence (DNA): TGTGCCAGCAGCAAGTACCCCGAACGAGACGGCCTATCGAACACTGAAGCTTTCTTT.

The table lists this clonotype with a few counts. J is TRBJ1-2 and V is TRBV25-1; TRBD1 might be the D (6 bases). The V end was cut by 7 bases, the J end by 5 bases, with 11 bases between. The CDR3 has 12 amino acids. CDR1 and CDR2 (germline): MGHDK, SYGVNS. The CDR3 DNA is TGTGCCAGCAAAGGGGGATTGTATGGCTACACCTTC. Amino acids: CASKGGLYGYTF.